This T cell receptor (beta chain) was observed in a study of T cell repertoires in cytomegalovirus infection (dated 2019 in TCRdb). In terms of the full investigation: Recently identified HLA-C-restricted CMV epitopes, whose presentation resists viral immunomodulation, were targeted by peptide stimulations together with well-studied HLA-B-restricted epitopes. Because public TCR beta signatures pointed to carriage of CMV infection together with the matching HLA type, the HLA type of each donor mattered for the analysis. Overall study outcomes, separate from this receptor: The ex vivo response was dominated by HLA-C-restricted CMV-specific TCR beta clonotypes, and the single most frequent clonotype in two of eight donors was supplied by these HLA-C-restricted clonotypes. Cumulative frequency of public TCR beta family members discriminated carriers of CMV infection plus the relevant HLA type in this cohort and an independent approximately 370-donor cohort.

Many counts were recorded for this clonotype. Its antigen remains undetermined. No base quality values were provided; no much bigger clone lies one nucleotide off. The cysteine opens and the phenylalanine closes a CDR3 of 12 amino acids. Only the CDR3 part of the read is kept: 36 bases, read in frame from the first base. The germline ends are 10 bases apart after V is trimmed by 6 bases and J by 5 bases. For sequencing, an Illumina HiSeq 1500 was employed. TCRdb reworked the public reads: Q25 trimming with fastp, MiXCR clone assembly, productive beta chains retained. Rows matching on CDR3 protein sequence are summarized as one entry with the most common DNA and genes. For this sample there are some 800,000 distinct CDR3 sequences; about 28% appear just once. The top ten constitute around 13% of the sample. The sample's treatment or condition label, in plain terms: in vitro stimulation with specific CMV peptide epitopes to enrich CMV-specific T cells.

This clonotype originated in a human donor in good health (CMV status not recorded). Some clones in this sample may be carry-over from other donors' samples. Sequenced here: cultured CD8+ T cells from PBMCs, sampled from culture after CMV antigen stimulation. The chain links TRBV12-3 or TRBV12-4 with TRBJ1-1; the D gene identity is not certain. The nucleotide sequence reads as follows: TGTGCCAGCAGCCGTTTTGGGACTGAAGCTTTCTTT. This codes for CASSRFGTEAFF.